This TCR beta chain is from a study of brain T cells in children with intractable seizures. Germline V gene lookup returns CDR1 SGHVS and CDR2 FQNEAQ. The CDR3 extends over 12 amino acids. Trimming removed 5 bases at V and 2 bases at J, with 4 bases between. The method was immunoSEQ multiplex PCR; TCRdb's version includes in-frame clones alone and lacks a portion of them. This table has under 150,000 clones, around 94% appearing once. This TCR was sampled from a boy younger than two with hemimegalencephaly and intractable seizures. The material sequenced was peripheral blood, taken at surgery. V usage is TRBV7-8 and J usage is TRBJ1-5, with unresolved D. CDR3 region: CASSPRNQPQHF. DNA for the CDR3: TGTGCCAGCAGCCCCCGCAATCAGCCCCAGCATTTT.